The rows below give T cell receptor beta chains drawn from one sample of a study of cytomegalovirus exposure and HLA in healthy donors. Produced via immunoSEQ multiplex PCR; TCRdb's table is partial and in-frame only. The sample records more than 150,000 clones, roughly three quarters being singletons. The sequenced sample was PBMCs. Receptor source: a middle-aged woman in good health and CMV-seropositive. Both conserved end residues are part of each CDR3. The D gene is left open where the match is weak.

V gene	J gene	D gene	CDR3 protein
TRBV5-6	TRBJ1-1	TRBD1	CASSLVARTGGGAFF
TRBV10-1	TRBJ2-2	NA	CASSGSTANTGELFF
TRBV2	TRBJ1-1	TRBD1	CASSRTGNTEAFF
TRBV27	TRBJ2-1	NA	CASSFLSQGSEQFF
TRBV30	TRBJ1-2	TRBD1	CAWSYRGFVGYTF
TRBV11-2	TRBJ2-5	NA	CASSSRGAQYF
TRBV6-1	TRBJ1-2	NA	CASSPGVGNYGYTF
TRBV6-1	TRBJ2-5	NA	CASSERARKETQYF
TRBV9	TRBJ2-5	TRBD2	CASSVAPSGGVGRETQYF
TRBV25-1	TRBJ1-4	NA	CASSAEGWGEKLFF
TRBV9	TRBJ1-2	NA	CASSQGQGQGYTF
TRBV7-8	TRBJ2-7	NA	CASSLGLAYYEQYF
TRBV6-1	TRBJ1-1	TRBD1	CATQGQALLNTEAFF
TRBV25-1	TRBJ2-7	TRBD2	CASSAQGGSGGLRQYF
TRBV2	TRBJ2-7	NA	CASSEAPGGPKQYF
TRBV7-2	TRBJ1-2	TRBD1	CASRRDRGLYGYTF
TRBV6-5	TRBJ1-2	TRBD1	CASSPRRTGARYTF
TRBV19	TRBJ2-3	NA	CASSIPTRATDTQYF
TRBV6-1	TRBJ2-7	TRBD2	CASSYSGGLEQYF
TRBV9	TRBJ2-1	NA	CASSVVRPGDEQFF
TRBV21-1	TRBJ2-7	NA	CASSTSQGCSYEQYF
TRBV5-4	TRBJ2-7	NA	CASSPGLATPSYEQYF
TRBV5-5	TRBJ2-7	TRBD2	CASSLVIVGGGTYEQYF
TRBV7-9	TRBJ2-2	NA	CSSSPSHSGSGELFF
TRBV27	TRBJ1-1	TRBD1	CASSLFWGTASNTEAFF